Following are 22 T cell receptor beta chains from one sample sequenced in a study of OX40 agonist ivuxolimab in advanced cancers. Assay used: immunoSEQ multiplex PCR; TCRdb lists only in-frame clones, some missing. The profile covers around 63,000 clones, with roughly four fifths appearing a single time and about 5.5% taken by the ten largest. The sequencing here drew on CD4+ or CD8+ T cells sorted from blood, taken in a trial of the OX40 agonist ivuxolimab. Receptors originate from an adult with an advanced solid tumor such as melanoma, head and neck, liver or kidney cancer.

The V gene is TRBV13, the J gene TRBJ2-2, with D perhaps assigned TRBD1 or TRBD2 (5 bases each). This CDR3 comprises 13 residues. The V end lost 6 bases, the J end lost 2 bases, and 7 bases lay between the germline ends. Germline V gene data show CDR1 as PRHDT and CDR2 as FYEKMQ (reference sequence). The CDR3 DNA is TGTGCCAGCAGTCGGGACAACACCGGGGAGCTGTTTTTT. This codes for CASSRDNTGELFF.

The gene calls are TRBV28 and TRBJ1-4; D gene ambiguous. Trimming stripped 3 bases from V and 2 bases from J, with 10 bases between. Germline CDR1 is MDHEN and CDR2 is SYDVKM. This CDR3 spans 15 amino acids. As DNA, the CDR3 is TGTGCCAGCAGTTTCGGAGGAGCGACTAATGAAAAACTGTTTTTT. Translating gives CASSFGGATNEKLFF.

The gene calls are TRBV28 and TRBJ1-2; TRBD1 is a possible D gene (6 bases). This CDR3 region has 16 residues. Per germline, CDR1 MDHEN and CDR2 SYDVKM. V dropped 1 base and J dropped 1 base, with 13 bases sitting between them. As DNA, the CDR3 is TGTGCCAGCAGTTTATACAGGGCCAGTGGTAACTATGGCTACACCTTC. The encoded protein is CASSLYRASGNYGYTF.

The chain links TRBV4-1 to TRBJ2-3; TRBD2 aligns across 7 bases. The germline V gene encodes CDR1 MGHRA and CDR2 YSYEKL. Trimming took 4 bases from V and 2 from J; bases not matched to a gene: 3. The length of the CDR3 is 14 residues. CDR3 amino acids: CASSRLANTDTQYF. The CDR3 bases are TGCGCCAGCAGCCGACTAGCAAACACAGATACGCAGTATTTT.

The chain couples TRBV12-1 to TRBJ1-4; TRBD1 reflects the table's D call only, with no check against the DNA. TRBV12-1 is classified as a pseudogene. The CDR3 is 17 residues long. CDR3 in DNA: TGTGCCAGCAGTGGATCCCGACAGGATCACACTAATGAAAAACTGTTTTTT. This translates into CASSGSRQDHTNEKLFF.

V and J are TRBV7-8 and TRBJ1-1; weak D call: TRBD1 (5 bases). There are 14 residues in the CDR3. In germline, CDR1 is SGHVS, CDR2 FQNEAQ. The ends were cut back, 4 bases at V and 2 bases at J, with 11 bases in the middle. The CDR3 protein is CASSSGRLNTEAFF. The CDR3 DNA sequence: TGTGCCAGCAGCTCGGGACGCCTAAACACTGAAGCTTTCTTT. Drawing the rest from reference TRBV7-8 and TRBJ1-1, the complete variable domain is GAGVSQSPRYKVAKRGQDVALRCDPISGHVSLFWYQQALGQGPEFLTYFQNEAQLDKSGLPSDRFFAERPEGSVSTLKIQRTQQEDSAVYLCASSSGRLNTEAFFGQGTRLTVV.

This rearrangement joins TRBV27 to TRBJ2-3; 8 nucleotides line up with TRBD1. Germline values: CDR1 MNHEY, CDR2 SMNVEV (reference sequence). The V and J ends lost 1 base and 8 bases, in that order; junction bases with no gene match: 11. This CDR3 comprises 16 residues. CDR3 amino acids: CASSLFGQGAPPTQYF. Written as DNA, the CDR3 is TGTGCCAGCAGTTTATTTGGCCAGGGGGCCCCGCCTACGCAGTATTTT.

There are a few counts of this clone. This sequence joins TRBV27 and TRBJ2-3; the match to TRBD2 covers 7 bases. J gave up 3 bases and V 0 bases, and 3 bases lay outside the gene matches. This CDR3 contains 15 residues. CDR1 is MNHEY and CDR2 is SMNVEV in the germline V gene (reference sequence). The CDR3 nucleotides are TGTGCCAGCAGTTTATCGGCTAGCGGAACAGATACGCAGTATTTT. The encoded protein is CASSLSASGTDTQYF.

The rearrangement joins TRBV30 to TRBJ1-1; D might be TRBD1 (5 bases). Trimming took 3 bases from V and 1 from J, leaving 9 bases between them. Germline values: CDR1 GTSNPN, CDR2 SVGIG (reference sequence). The CDR3 runs to 13 residues. For the CDR3, the DNA is TGTGCCTGGAGCCGACAGCAGAACACTGAAGCTTTCTTT. This codes for CAWSRQQNTEAFF. The variable domain in full, with the rest retrieved from reference TRBV30 and TRBJ1-1, is SQTIHQWPATLVQPVGSPLSLECTVEGTSNPNLYWYRQAAGRGLQLLFYSVGIGQISSEVPQNLSASRPQDRQFILSSKKLLLSDSGFYLCAWSRQQNTEAFFGQGTRLTVV.

This chain links TRBV7-1 with TRBJ1-2; 9 bases line up with TRBD1. TRBV7-1 is classed as an ORF, of uncertain function. V shed 5 bases and J 7 bases; nucleotides not matched to a gene: 14. This CDR3 contains 16 residues. DNA of the CDR3: TGTGCCAGCAGCCAGGCCCGGGGCTGGACAGGGGCTGGCTACACCTTC. Protein: CASSQARGWTGAGYTF.

The chain carries TRBV19 and TRBJ2-7; TRBD1 agrees at 8 bases. The germline V gene has CDR1 LNHDA and CDR2 SQIVND (reference sequence). This CDR3 is built from 15 residues. V was clipped by 3 bases and J by 4 bases; unmatched bases: 8. The CDR3 here is CASSIPRGRFYEQYF. CDR3 DNA: TGTGCCAGTAGTATCCCCAGGGGGCGATTTTACGAGCAGTACTTC.

This clone came up once. The DNA of the CDR3 is TGTGCCAGCACATTTAGCGGGTATGAGCAGTTCTTC. Translating gives CASTFSGYEQFF. The chain combines TRBV2 with TRBJ2-1; TRBD2 aligns across 7 bases. V lost 7 bases to trimming and J lost 8 bases; unmatched junction nucleotides: 5. The germline gives CDR1 SNHLY, CDR2 FYNNEI. This CDR3 comprises 12 residues.

J is TRBJ2-5 and V is TRBV6-5, with no clear D. This CDR3 is built from 13 residues. Trimming cost V 5 bases and J 2 bases, with 9 bases left between them. The V gene's germline CDR1 is MNHEY and CDR2 SVGAGI. The CDR3 protein is CASSPWGQETQYF. CDR3 in DNA: TGTGCCAGCAGTCCCTGGGGTCAAGAGACCCAGTACTTC.

V and J are TRBV6-1 and TRBJ2-1; no clear D. The CDR3 contains 11 residues. The germline V gene encodes CDR1 MNHNS and CDR2 SASEGT. V was pared by 7 bases and J by 7 bases, with 8 bases between. The CDR3 sequence: CASKIPNEQFF. The DNA of the CDR3 is TGTGCCAGCAAGATCCCGAATGAGCAGTTCTTC.

This chain connects TRBV27 to TRBJ2-5; 7 bases agree with TRBD2. CDR1 and CDR2 from the germline V gene are MNHEY and SMNVEV (reference sequence). V was clipped by 3 bases and J by 4 bases; unmatched bases: 5. The CDR3 extends over 14 amino acids. This chain's CDR3 is CASSLVTGGETQYF. The CDR3, as DNA: TGTGCCAGCAGTTTGGTCACGGGGGGAGAGACCCAGTACTTC.

The chain has TRBV27 and TRBJ1-1, with TRBD1 identical over 7 bases. Unmatched junction bases numbered 7, after V lost 5 bases and J lost 1 base. The CDR3 is made up of 15 amino acids. Germline V gene data show CDR1 as MNHEY and CDR2 as SMNVEV (reference sequence). The chain's CDR3 is CASSPRGQQNTEAFF. The CDR3 nucleotides read TGTGCCAGCAGTCCGCGGGGACAGCAGAACACTGAAGCTTTCTTT.

This clone has only a few counts. This chain joins TRBV4-1 and TRBJ1-1; 7 positions agree with TRBD1. This CDR3 spans 15 amino acids. CDR1 is MGHRA and CDR2 is YSYEKL in the germline V gene. V trimming: 0 bases; J trimming: 5 bases; junction bases outside the gene matches: 6. The CDR3 protein is CASSQDSRGGTEAFF. The CDR3, as DNA: TGCGCCAGCAGCCAAGATAGCAGGGGGGGGACTGAAGCTTTCTTT.

This clone was detected only a few times. At the DNA level, this CDR3 is encoded by other sequences in the same sample as well. In DNA, the CDR3 is TGTGCCAGCAGCTTGGGAGGAGATCAGCCCCAGCATTTT. Residues: CASSLGGDQPQHF. The chain carries TRBV5-4 and TRBJ1-5; D is unresolved. V dropped 0 bases and J dropped 5 bases, with 6 bases sitting between them. The CDR3 is 13 amino acids. The germline gives CDR1 SGHNT, CDR2 YYREEE (reference sequence).

Comments on this clone: At one end the junction does not follow the germline gene, possibly because of a read error. The chain couples TRBV28 to TRBJ1-4; TRBD1 is a possible D gene (6 bases). The CDR3 has 12 amino acids. The germline V gene encodes CDR1 MDHEN and CDR2 SYDVKM. CDR3 bases: TGTGCCAGCAGCTCCCTCGGGGCTCAGGGGCTTTTT. Translating it yields CASSSLGAQGLF.

This clone was recorded once. The chain carries TRBV7-3 and TRBJ2-5; no definite D call. The germline gives CDR1 SGHTA, CDR2 FQGTGA. The CDR3 is 13 amino acids. The germline V and J ends were trimmed by 3 bases and 7 bases, with 12 bases remaining between them. CDR3 nucleotides: TGTGCCAGCAGCTTGCCCCGGCTGTTGACCCAGTACTTC. Its translation: CASSLPRLLTQYF.

The chain has TRBV2 and TRBJ1-5; 9 bases match TRBD1. Losses at the gene ends were 6 bases for V and 7 bases for J; bases not matched to a gene: 13. CDR1 SNHLY and CDR2 FYNNEI come from the germline V gene. There are 16 residues in the CDR3. The CDR3 here is CASRISQGAGGQPQHF. The CDR3 DNA reads as TGTGCCAGCAGGATATCACAGGGGGCTGGTGGGCAGCCCCAGCATTTT.

The chain has TRBV6-1 and TRBJ1-1, with TRBD1 as a possible D gene (6 bases). Trimming pared 10 bases from V and 0 bases from J, leaving 9 bases between. The germline gives CDR1 MNHNS, CDR2 SASEGT. The CDR3 sequence is 12 residues long. The CDR3 reads CATNRVNTEAFF. The CDR3 region has the DNA TGTGCCACCAACAGGGTGAACACTGAAGCTTTCTTT.